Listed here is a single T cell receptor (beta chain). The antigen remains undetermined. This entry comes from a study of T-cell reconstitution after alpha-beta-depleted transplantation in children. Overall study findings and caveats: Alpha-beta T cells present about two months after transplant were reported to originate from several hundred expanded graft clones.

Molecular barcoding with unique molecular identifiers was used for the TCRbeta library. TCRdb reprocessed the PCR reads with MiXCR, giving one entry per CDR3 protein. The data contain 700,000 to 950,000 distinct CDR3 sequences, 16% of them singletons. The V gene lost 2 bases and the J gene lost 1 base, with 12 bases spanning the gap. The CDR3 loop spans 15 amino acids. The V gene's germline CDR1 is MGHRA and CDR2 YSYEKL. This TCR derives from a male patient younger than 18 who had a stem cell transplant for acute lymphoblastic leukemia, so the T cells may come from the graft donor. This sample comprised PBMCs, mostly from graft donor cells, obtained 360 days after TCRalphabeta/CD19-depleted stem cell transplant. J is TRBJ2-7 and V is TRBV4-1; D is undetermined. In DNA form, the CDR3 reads TGCGCCAGCAGCCAATACAGCGTTGGTTCCTACGAGCAGTACTTC. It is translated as CASSQYSVGSYEQYF.